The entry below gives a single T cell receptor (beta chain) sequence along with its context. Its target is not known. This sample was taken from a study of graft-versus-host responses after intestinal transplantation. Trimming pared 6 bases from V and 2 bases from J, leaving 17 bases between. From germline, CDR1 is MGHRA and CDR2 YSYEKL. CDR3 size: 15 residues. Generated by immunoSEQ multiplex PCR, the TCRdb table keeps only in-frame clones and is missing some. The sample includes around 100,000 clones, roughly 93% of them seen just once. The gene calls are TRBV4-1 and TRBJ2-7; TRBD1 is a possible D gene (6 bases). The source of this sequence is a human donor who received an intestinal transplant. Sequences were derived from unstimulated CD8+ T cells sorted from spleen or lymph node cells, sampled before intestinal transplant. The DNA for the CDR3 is TGCGCCAGCAGGACAGGTCAGGGTCACCCCTACGAGCAGTACTTC. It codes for CASRTGQGHPYEQYF.